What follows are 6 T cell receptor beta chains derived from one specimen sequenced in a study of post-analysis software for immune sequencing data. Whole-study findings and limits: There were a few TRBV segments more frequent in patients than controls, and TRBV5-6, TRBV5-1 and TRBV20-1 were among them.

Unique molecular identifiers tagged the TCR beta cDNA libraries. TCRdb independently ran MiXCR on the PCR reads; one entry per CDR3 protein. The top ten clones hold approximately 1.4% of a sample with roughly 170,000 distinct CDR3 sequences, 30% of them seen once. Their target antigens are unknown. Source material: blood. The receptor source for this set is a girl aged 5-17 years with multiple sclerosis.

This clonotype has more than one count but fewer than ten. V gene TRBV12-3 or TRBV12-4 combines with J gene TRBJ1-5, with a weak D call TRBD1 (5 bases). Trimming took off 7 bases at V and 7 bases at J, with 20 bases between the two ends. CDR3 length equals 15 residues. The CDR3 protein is CASTPSSGPRQPQHF. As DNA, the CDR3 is TGTGCCAGCACCCCGAGTTCGGGGCCGCGGCAGCCCCAGCATTTT.

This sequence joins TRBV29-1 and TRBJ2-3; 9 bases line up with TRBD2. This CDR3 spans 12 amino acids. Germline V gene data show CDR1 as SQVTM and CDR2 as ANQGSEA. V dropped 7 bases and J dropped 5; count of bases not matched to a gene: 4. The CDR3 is CSALAGVDTQYF. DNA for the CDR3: TGCAGCGCATTAGCGGGAGTAGATACGCAGTATTTT.

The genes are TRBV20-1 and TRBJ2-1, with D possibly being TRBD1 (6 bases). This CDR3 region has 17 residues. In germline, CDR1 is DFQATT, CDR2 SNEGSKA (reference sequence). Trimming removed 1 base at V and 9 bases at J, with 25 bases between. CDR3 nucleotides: TGCAGTGCTAGAGGGCCCGGCGACAGGTACCAGGTCAGTGAGCAGTTCTTC. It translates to CSARGPGDRYQVSEQFF.

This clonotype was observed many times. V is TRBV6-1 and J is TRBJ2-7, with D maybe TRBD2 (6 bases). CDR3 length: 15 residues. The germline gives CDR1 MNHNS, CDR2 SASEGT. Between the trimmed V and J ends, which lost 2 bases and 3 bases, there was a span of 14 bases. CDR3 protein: CASSEPGSGVYEQYF. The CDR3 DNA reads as TGTGCCAGCAGTGAACCAGGGTCGGGAGTCTACGAGCAGTACTTC.

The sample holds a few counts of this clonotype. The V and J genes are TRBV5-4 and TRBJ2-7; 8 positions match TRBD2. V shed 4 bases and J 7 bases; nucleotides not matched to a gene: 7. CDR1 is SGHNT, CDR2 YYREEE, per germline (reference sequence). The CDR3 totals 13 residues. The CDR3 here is CASSAGLASEQYF. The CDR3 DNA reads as TGTGCCAGCAGCGCCGGACTAGCCAGTGAGCAGTACTTC.

Here the CDR3 DNA reads TGCAGCGTTGGCGGGGACACGGACAATGAGCAGTTCTTC. It yields the protein CSVGGDTDNEQFF. V is TRBV29-1 and J is TRBJ2-1, with D perhaps matching TRBD1 or TRBD2 (6 bases each). Between the trimmed V and J ends, which lost 4 bases and 5 bases, there was a span of 12 bases. Germline V lookup: CDR1 SQVTM, CDR2 ANQGSEA. This CDR3 is 13 amino acids long.